This T cell receptor beta chain was recorded in a study of Tregs in tolerant kidney transplant recipients. The germline CDR1 and CDR2 sequences are SGDLS and YYNGEE. The CDR3 length is 16 residues. V dropped 3 bases and J dropped 0; count of bases not matched to a gene: 6. Sequenced by immunoSEQ multiplex PCR; TCRdb stores in-frame clones only, minus some. There are around 16,000 clones in the sample; about 92% occur only once, and 13% lies in the top ten. The source is a human donor in good health. This sequence joins TRBV9 and TRBJ2-1, with 7 nucleotides matching TRBD1. Sequencing was done on a sample of CD8+ T cells from blood. The CDR3 DNA reads as TGTGCCAGCAGCGCCCAGACAGGGAGCTCCTACAATGAGCAGTTCTTC. Amino acid sequence: CASSAQTGSSYNEQFF.